This TCR beta chain derives from a study of identical twins. Findings and limits, study-wide: Conclusions were based on cross-sectional statistical analysis, without following the same donors.

Ten or more counts support this clonotype. The antigen is undetermined. TCRdb reanalysed the 5' RACE reads using MiXCR and keeps one entry per CDR3 protein. The sample includes about 530,000 distinct CDR3 sequences, 20% to 25% of them seen just once. The data were also submitted as part of a second study, on yellow fever vaccine responses in identical twins.

The sample taken for sequencing was CD4+ T cells sorted from blood. This clonotype originated in a young woman in good health.

DNA of the CDR3: TGCGCCAGCAGCTTTTCGCTAGATCGACGGAATGAGCAGTTCTTC. Its translation is CASSFSLDRRNEQFF. J is TRBJ2-1 and V is TRBV5-1, with D uncertain. This CDR3 has 15 amino acids. The V end was cut by 2 bases, the J end by 7 bases, with 16 bases between. Germline V gives CDR1 SGHRS, CDR2 YFSETQ.